The clone carrying this TCR beta chain was found a few times. Its antigen is currently unknown. The data were taken from a study of T cell repertoires in cytomegalovirus infection. One entry per CDR3 protein results from TCRdb running MiXCR on the reads. Of approximately 500,000 distinct CDR3 sequences detected, around 35% appear once; the ten largest clones hold under 20%. CDR1 and CDR2 (germline): LGHNA, YSLEER. After removal of 3 bases from V and 12 bases from J, the junction contained 16 bases not matched to a gene. This CDR3 comprises 17 residues. The source of this sequence is a human donor in good health (CMV status not recorded). Some clones in this sample may be carry-over from other donors' samples. The material sequenced was cultured PBMCs, taken from culture after CMV antigen stimulation. This chain uses TRBV4-3 with TRBJ2-1; TRBD2 matches at 11 bases. CDR3 coding DNA: TGCGCCAGCAGCCACGAATTTGCTAGCGGGAGGCAGAAGGGGCAGTTCTTC. Protein: CASSHEFASGRQKGQFF.